This entry lists 6 T cell receptor beta chains sequenced from one sample in a study of response to subunit inactivated influenza vaccine. A single record per CDR3 protein comes from TCRdb applying MiXCR to the RT-PCR reads. The sample lists around 200,000 distinct CDR3 sequences, over 9.5% seen once, with 25% to 30% in the top ten. This sample was also put to use in a study of T cells expressing NK-cell markers. That work contributes: With UMIs, 5'RACE template switching was used to make TCR beta cDNA.

This specimen was CD8+ T cells sorted from PBMCs, taken approximately 13 days after vaccination. These receptors originate from a man aged 45-65 years who received an inactivated influenza vaccine.

Remarks on this clonotype: One end of the junction does not line up with germline, which may come from a read error. The gene calls are TRBV28 and TRBJ2-7, with D possibly matching TRBD2 (7 bases). CDR3 length equals 14 residues. Germline V gives CDR1 MDHEN, CDR2 SYDVKM. The CDR3 is CARSLWRRGAEQYF. DNA for the CDR3: TGTGCCCGCAGTTTATGGCGCCGGGGGGCCGAGCAGTACTTC.

This chain links TRBV10-3 with TRBJ2-2; D possibly uses TRBD1 or TRBD2 (5 bases each). This CDR3 is 16 amino acids long. Germline CDR1 and CDR2: ENHRY and SYGVKD. V dropped 7 bases and J dropped 1 base, with 16 bases sitting between them. The CDR3 DNA reads TGTGCCATCACTCCCTCGGGGCTCGAGAACACCGGGGAGCTGTTTTTT. Translating it yields CAITPSGLENTGELFF.

V and J are TRBV28 and TRBJ2-7, with D possibly TRBD2 on 5 matching bases. The CDR3 loop spans 13 amino acids. Trimming removed 3 bases from V and 2 bases from J, with 8 bases in between. Looked up from germline, CDR1 is MDHEN and CDR2 is SYDVKM. CDR3 loop: CASSFGSTYEQYF. The CDR3, as DNA: TGTGCCAGCAGTTTTGGGAGTACCTACGAGCAGTACTTC.

This clonotype has more than one count but fewer than ten. CDR3 sequence reads: CAISESLAGGSETQYF. CDR3 in DNA: TGTGCCATCAGTGAGTCCCTAGCGGGAGGTTCTGAGACCCAGTACTTC. This sequence joins TRBV10-3 and TRBJ2-5, with 11 bases that match TRBD2. After removal of 0 bases from V and 5 bases from J, the junction contained 5 bases not matched to a gene. Germline CDR1 is ENHRY and CDR2 is SYGVKD. This CDR3 is 16 amino acids long.

This clonotype turned up a few times. The chain uses TRBV5-6 and TRBJ2-1; D unclear. V lost 0 bases to trimming and J lost 5 bases, with 9 bases between them. This CDR3 contains 14 residues. Germline CDR1 reads SGHDT; CDR2 reads YYEEEE. In DNA, the CDR3 is TGTGCCAGCAGCTTGGGTGACGGTCACAATGAGCAGTTCTTC. Translating gives CASSLGDGHNEQFF.

This clonotype was recorded a few times. The chain has TRBV6-2 or TRBV6-3 and TRBJ2-2; D is unclear. Trimming cost V 0 bases and J 3 bases, with 5 bases left between them. The CDR3 runs to 14 residues. Germline CDR1 MNHEY, CDR2 SVGEGT. CDR3 amino acids: CASSYSSDTGELFF. In DNA, the CDR3 is TGTGCCAGCAGTTACTCGTCCGACACCGGGGAGCTGTTTTTT.